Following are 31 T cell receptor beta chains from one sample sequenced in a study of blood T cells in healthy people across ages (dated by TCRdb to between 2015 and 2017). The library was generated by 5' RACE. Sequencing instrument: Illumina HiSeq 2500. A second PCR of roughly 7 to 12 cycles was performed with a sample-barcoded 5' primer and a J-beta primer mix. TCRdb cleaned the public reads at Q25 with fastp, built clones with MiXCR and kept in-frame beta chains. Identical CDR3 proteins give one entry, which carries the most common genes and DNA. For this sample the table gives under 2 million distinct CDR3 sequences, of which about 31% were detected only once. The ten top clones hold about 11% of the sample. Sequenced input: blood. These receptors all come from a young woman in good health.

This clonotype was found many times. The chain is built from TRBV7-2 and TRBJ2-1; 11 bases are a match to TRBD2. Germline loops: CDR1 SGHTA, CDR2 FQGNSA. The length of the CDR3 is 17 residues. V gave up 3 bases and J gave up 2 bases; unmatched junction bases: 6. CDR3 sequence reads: CASSFHSGGATYNEQFF. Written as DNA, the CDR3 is TGTGCCAGCAGCTTCCATAGCGGGGGGGCCACCTACAATGAGCAGTTCTTC.

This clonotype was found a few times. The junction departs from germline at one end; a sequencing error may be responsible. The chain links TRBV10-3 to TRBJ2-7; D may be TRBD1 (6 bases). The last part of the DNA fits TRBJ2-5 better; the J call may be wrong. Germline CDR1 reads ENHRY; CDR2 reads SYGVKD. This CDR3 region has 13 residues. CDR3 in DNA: TGTGCCATCAGCACAGGGAACCAAGGGACCCAGTACTTC. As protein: CAISTGNQGTQYF.

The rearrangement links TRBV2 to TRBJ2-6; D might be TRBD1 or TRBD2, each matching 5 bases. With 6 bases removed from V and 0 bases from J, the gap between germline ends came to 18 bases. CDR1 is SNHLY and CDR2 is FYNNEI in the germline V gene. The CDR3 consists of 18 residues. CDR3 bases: TGTGCCAGCAGCGTCCTCCCGGGACGGAGCTCTGGGGCCAACGTCCTGACTTTC. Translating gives CASSVLPGRSSGANVLTF.

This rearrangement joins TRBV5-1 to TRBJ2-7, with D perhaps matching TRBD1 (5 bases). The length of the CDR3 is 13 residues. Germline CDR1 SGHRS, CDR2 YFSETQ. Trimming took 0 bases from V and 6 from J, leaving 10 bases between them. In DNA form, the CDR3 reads TGCGCCAGCAGCTTGGCATCAGGGCGCGAGCAGTACTTC. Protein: CASSLASGREQYF. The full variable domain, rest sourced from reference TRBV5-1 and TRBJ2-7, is KAGVTQTPRYLIKTRGQQVTLSCSPISGHRSVSWYQQTPGQGLQFLFEYFSETQRNKGNFPGRFSGRQFSNSRSEMNVSTLELGDSALYLCASSLASGREQYFGPGTRLTVT.

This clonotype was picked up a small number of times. The CDR3 loop reads CASSRLAEYNEQFF. The CDR3 bases are TGTGCCAGCTCTCGACTAGCGGAGTACAATGAGCAGTTCTTC. The chain joins TRBV18 to TRBJ2-1, with 9 bases aligning to TRBD2. V dropped 6 bases and J dropped 4; count of bases not matched to a gene: 4. The CDR3 loop spans 14 amino acids. Germline V gene data show CDR1 as KGHSH and CDR2 as LQKENI.

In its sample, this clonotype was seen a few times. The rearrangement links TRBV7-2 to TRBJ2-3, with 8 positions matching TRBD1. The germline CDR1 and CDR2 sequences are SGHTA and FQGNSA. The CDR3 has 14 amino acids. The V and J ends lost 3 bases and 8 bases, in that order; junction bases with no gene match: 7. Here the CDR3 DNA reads TGTGCCAGCAGCTTCGGACAGGGAAGAGGTACGCAGTATTTT. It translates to CASSFGQGRGTQYF.

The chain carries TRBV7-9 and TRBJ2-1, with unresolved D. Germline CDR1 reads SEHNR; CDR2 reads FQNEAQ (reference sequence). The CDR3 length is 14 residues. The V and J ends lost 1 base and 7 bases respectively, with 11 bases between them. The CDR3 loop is CASSLEEKGNEQFF. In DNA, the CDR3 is TGTGCCAGCAGCTTAGAGGAAAAGGGAAATGAGCAGTTCTTC.

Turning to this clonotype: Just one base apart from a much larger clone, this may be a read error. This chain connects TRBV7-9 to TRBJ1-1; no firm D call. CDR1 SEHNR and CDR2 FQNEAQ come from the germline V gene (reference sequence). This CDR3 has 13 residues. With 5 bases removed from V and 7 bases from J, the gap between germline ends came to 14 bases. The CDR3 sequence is CASSPTQTVEAFF. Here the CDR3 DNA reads TGTGCCAGCAGCCCGACCCAGACGGTTGAAGCTTTCTTT.

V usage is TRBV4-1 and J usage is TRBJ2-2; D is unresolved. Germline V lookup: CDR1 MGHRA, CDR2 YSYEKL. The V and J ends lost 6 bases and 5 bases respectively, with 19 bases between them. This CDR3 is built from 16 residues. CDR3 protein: CASRRPGVGPTGELFF. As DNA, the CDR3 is TGCGCCAGCAGACGTCCGGGCGTCGGTCCGACCGGGGAGCTGTTTTTT.

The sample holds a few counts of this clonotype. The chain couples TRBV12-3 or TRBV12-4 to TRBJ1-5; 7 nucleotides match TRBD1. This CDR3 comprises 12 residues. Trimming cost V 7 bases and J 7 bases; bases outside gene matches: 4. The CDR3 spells CASNQGGQPQHF. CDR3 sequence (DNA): TGTGCCAGCAATCAGGGGGGACAGCCCCAGCATTTT.

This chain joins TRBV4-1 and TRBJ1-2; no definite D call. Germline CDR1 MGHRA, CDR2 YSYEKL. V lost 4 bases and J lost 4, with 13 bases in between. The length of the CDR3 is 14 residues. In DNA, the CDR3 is TGCGCCAGCAGCCCGAGTGACGAAATCTATGGCTACACCTTC. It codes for CASSPSDEIYGYTF.

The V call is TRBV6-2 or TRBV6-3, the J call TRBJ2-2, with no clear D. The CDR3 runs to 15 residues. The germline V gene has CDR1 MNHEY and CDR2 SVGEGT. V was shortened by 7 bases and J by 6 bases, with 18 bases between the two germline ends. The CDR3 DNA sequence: TGTGCCAGCAATCTACCGGGCGGCAAACCCGGGGAGCTGTTTTTT. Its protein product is CASNLPGGKPGELFF.

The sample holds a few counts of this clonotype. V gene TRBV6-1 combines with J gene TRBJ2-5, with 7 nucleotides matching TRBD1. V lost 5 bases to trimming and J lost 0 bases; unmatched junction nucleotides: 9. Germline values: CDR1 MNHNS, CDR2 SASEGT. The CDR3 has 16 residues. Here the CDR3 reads CASSPRTGQYQETQYF. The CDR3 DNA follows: TGTGCCAGCAGTCCAAGGACGGGACAGTACCAAGAGACCCAGTACTTC.

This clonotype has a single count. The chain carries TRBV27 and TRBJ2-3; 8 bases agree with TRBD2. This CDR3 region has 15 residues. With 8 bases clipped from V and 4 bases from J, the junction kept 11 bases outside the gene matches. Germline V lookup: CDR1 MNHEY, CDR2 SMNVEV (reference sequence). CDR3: CASVSAGEGADTQYF. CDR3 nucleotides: TGTGCCAGCGTCTCAGCGGGAGAAGGAGCAGATACGCAGTATTTT.

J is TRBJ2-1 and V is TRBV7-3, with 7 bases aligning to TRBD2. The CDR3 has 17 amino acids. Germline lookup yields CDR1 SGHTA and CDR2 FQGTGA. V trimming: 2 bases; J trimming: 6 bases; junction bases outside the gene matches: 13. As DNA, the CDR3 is TGTGCCAGCAGCTTAGGGAAGTCGGGACTACACATCAATGAGCAGTTCTTC. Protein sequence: CASSLGKSGLHINEQFF.

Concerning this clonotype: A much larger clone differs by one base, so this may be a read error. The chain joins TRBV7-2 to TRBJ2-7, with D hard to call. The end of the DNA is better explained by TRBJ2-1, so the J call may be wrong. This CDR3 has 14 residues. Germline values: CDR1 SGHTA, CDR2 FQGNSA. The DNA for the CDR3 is TGTGCCAGCAGCTTGACCAGTGCCCACAATGAGCAGTTCTTC. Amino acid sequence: CASSLTSAHNEQFF.

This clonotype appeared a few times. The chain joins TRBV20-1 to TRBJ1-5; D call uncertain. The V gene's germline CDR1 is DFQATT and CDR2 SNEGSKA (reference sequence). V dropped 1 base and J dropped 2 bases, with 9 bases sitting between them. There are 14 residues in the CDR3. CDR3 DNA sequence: TGCAGTGCTAGAGGGGAACACCGCAATCAGCCCCAGCATTTT. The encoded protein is CSARGEHRNQPQHF.

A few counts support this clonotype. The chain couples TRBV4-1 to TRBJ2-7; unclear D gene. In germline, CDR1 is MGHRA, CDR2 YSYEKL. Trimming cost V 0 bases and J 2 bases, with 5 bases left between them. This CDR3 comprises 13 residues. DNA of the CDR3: TGCGCCAGCAGCCAAGAAAGCACCTACGAGCAGTACTTC. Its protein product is CASSQESTYEQYF.

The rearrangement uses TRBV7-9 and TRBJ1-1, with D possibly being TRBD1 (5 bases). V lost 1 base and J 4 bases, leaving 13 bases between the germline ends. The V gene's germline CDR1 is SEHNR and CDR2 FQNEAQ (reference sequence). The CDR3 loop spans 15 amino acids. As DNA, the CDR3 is TGTGCCAGCAGCTTAGGTCGGAGGGGTTCCACTGAAGCTTTCTTT. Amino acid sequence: CASSLGRRGSTEAFF.

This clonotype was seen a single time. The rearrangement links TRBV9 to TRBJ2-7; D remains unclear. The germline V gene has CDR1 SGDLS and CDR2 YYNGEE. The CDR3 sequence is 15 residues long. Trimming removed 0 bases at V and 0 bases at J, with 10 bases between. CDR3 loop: CASSVDTGVSYEQYF. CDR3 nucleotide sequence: TGTGCCAGCAGCGTAGACACCGGAGTCTCCTACGAGCAGTACTTC.

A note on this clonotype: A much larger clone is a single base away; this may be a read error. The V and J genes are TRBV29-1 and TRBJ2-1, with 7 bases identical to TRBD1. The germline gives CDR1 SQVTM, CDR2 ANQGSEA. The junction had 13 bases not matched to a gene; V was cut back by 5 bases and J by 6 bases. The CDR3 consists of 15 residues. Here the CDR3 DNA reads TGCAGCGTTCCGCCGGACAGGCTATCCAGCAATGAGCAGTTCTTC. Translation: CSVPPDRLSSNEQFF.

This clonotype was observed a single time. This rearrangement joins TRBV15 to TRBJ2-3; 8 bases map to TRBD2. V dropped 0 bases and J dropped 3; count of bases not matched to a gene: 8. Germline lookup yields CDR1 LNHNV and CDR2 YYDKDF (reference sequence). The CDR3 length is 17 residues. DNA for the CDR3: TGTGCCACCAGCAGAGATTTTCGGGAGGGCTTAACAGATACGCAGTATTTT. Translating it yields CATSRDFREGLTDTQYF. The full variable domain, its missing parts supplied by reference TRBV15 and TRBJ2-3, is DAMVIQNPRYQVTQFGKPVTLSCSQTLNHNVMYWYQQKSSQAPKLLFHYYDKDFNNEADTPDNFQSRRPNTSFCFLDIRSPGLGDTAMYLCATSRDFREGLTDTQYFGPGTRLTVL.

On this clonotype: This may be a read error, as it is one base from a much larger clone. CDR3 amino acids: CSVEGGFSSREQYF. The CDR3 DNA reads TGCAGCGTTGAAGGTGGTTTTTCATCCCGCGAGCAGTACTTC. The chain uses TRBV29-1 and TRBJ2-7; D not resolved. Germline lookup yields CDR1 SQVTM and CDR2 ANQGSEA. Between the trimmed V and J ends, which lost 1 base and 6 bases, there was a span of 16 bases. The length of the CDR3 is 14 residues.

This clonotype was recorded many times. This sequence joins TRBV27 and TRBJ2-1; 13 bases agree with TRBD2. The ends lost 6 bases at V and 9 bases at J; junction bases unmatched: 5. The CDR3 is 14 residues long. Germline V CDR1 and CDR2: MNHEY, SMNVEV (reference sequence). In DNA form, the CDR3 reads TGTGCCAGCAGCTCCGGACTAGCGGGAGTTGAGCAGTTCTTC. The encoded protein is CASSSGLAGVEQFF.

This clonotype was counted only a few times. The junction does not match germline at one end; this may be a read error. The CDR3 loop is CSARVQQGNYGYTF. Written as DNA, the CDR3 is TGCAGTGCTAGAGTCCAACAGGGAAACTACGGCTACACCTTC. The chain links TRBV20-1 to TRBJ1-2; weak D call: TRBD1 (6 bases). From germline, CDR1 is DFQATT and CDR2 SNEGSKA (reference sequence). The CDR3 is made up of 14 amino acids.

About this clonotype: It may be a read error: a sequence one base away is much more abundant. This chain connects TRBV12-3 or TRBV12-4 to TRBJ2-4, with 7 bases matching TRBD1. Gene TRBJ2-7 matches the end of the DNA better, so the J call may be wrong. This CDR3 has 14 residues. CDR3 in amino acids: CASSPETGSDEQYF. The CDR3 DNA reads TGTGCCAGCAGTCCAGAGACAGGGAGCGACGAGCAGTACTTC.

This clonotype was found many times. CDR3 amino acids: CASSQAAGGPKEQFF. In nucleotides, the CDR3 is TGTGCCAGCAGCCAAGCGGCGGGGGGGCCAAAGGAGCAGTTCTTC. The chain couples TRBV3-1 to TRBJ2-1; 9 bases match TRBD2. CDR1 and CDR2 (germline): LGHDT, YNNKEL (reference sequence). The CDR3 is 15 residues long. V shed 1 base, J shed 10 bases, and the junction held 8 bases outside the gene matches.

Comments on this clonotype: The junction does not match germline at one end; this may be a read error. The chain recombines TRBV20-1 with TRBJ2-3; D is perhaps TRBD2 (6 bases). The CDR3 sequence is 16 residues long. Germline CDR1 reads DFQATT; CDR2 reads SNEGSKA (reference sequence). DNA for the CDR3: TGCAGTGCTAGAGTCCAACGACTAGTTAGCACGGATACGCAGTATTTT. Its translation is CSARVQRLVSTDTQYF.

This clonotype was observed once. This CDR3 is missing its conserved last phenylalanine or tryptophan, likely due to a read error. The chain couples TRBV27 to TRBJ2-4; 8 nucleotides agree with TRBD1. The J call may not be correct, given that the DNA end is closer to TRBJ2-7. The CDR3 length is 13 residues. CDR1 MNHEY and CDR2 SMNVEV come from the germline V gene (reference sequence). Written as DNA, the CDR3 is TGTGCCAGCAGGCCGGACAGGGCTTACGAGCAGTACTTA. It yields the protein CASRPDRAYEQYL.

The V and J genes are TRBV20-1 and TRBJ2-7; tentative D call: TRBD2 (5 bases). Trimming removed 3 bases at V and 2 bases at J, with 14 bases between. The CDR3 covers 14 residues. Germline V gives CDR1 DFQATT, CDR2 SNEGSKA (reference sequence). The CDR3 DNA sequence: TGCAGTGCTAGGTCGACTGGAGGAGCCTACGAGCAGTACTTC. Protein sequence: CSARSTGGAYEQYF.

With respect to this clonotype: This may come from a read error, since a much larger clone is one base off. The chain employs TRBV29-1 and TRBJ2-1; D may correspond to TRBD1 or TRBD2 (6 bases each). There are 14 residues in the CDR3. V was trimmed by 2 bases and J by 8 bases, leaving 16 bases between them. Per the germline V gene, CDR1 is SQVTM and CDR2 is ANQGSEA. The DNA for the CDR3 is TGCAGCGTTGAACGTACCCCGGAGGGGGATGAGCAGTTCTTC. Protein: CSVERTPEGDEQFF.